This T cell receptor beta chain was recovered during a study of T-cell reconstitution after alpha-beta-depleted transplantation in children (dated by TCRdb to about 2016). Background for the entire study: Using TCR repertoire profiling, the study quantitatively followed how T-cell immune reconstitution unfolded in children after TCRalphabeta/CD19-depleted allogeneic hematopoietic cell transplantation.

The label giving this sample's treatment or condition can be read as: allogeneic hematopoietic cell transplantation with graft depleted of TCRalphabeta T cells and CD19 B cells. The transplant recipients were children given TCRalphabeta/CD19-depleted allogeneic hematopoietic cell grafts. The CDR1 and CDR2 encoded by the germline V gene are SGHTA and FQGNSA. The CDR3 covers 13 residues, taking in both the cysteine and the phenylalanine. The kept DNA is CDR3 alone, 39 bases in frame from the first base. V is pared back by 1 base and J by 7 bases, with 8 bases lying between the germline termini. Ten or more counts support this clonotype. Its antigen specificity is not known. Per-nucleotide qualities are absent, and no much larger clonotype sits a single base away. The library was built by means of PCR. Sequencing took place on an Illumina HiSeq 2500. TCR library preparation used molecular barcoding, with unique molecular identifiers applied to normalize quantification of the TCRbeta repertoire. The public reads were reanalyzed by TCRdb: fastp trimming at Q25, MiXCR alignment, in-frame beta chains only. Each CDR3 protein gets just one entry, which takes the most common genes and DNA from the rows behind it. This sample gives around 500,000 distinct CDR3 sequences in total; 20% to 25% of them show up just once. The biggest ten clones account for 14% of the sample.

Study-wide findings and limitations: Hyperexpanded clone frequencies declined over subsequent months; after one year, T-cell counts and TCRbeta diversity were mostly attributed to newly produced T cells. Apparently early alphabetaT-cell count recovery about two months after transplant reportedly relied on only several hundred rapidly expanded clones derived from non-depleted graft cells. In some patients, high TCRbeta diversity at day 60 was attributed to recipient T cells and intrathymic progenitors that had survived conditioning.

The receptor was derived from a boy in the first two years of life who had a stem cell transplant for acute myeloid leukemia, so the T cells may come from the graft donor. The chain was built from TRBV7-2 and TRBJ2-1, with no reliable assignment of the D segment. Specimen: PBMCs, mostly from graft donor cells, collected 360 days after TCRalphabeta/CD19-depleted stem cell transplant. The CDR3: CASSLEMGNEQFF. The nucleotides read TGTGCCAGCAGCTTAGAGATGGGAAATGAGCAGTTCTTC.